These 29 T cell receptor beta chains were sequenced from one sample in a study of T-cell reconstitution after alpha-beta-depleted transplantation in children. Researchers prepared the TCRbeta library using unique molecular identifiers, the study reports. TCRdb passed the PCR reads through MiXCR, listing each CDR3 protein once. The sample includes 450,000 to 700,000 distinct CDR3 sequences, roughly 27% of them seen just once. Sequencing used PBMCs, obtained before TCRalphabeta/CD19-depleted stem cell transplant. The receptors shown here come from a boy younger than two with Wiskott-Aldrich syndrome, due to receive a stem cell transplant.

The gene calls are TRBV6-1 and TRBJ2-7, with D possibly TRBD1 on 6 matching bases. This CDR3 contains 15 residues. The V end was cut by 5 bases, the J end by 0 bases, with 14 bases between. Per the germline V gene, CDR1 is MNHNS and CDR2 is SASEGT. In DNA, the CDR3 is TGTGCCAGCAGTCCTCGGGACATTGTCTCCTACGAGCAGTACTTC. Protein: CASSPRDIVSYEQYF.

The chain employs TRBV20-1 and TRBJ1-2; D is possibly TRBD1 (5 bases). The germline CDR1 and CDR2 sequences are DFQATT and SNEGSKA (reference sequence). The CDR3 consists of 12 residues. Trimming shortened V by 3 bases and J by 4 bases, and 9 bases separated the two germline ends. CDR3 amino acids: CSASDGGYGYTF. DNA of the CDR3: TGCAGTGCTAGCGACGGGGGCTATGGCTACACCTTC.

The chain carries TRBV3-1 and TRBJ2-7, with D possibly being TRBD2 (5 bases). The V gene lost 0 bases and the J gene lost 3 bases, with 12 bases spanning the gap. Germline CDR1 and CDR2: LGHDT and YNNKEL (reference sequence). The CDR3 sequence is 15 residues long. CDR3 in amino acids: CASSQERRDRYEQYF. CDR3 in DNA: TGTGCCAGCAGCCAAGAAAGACGGGATCGCTACGAGCAGTACTTC.

This clonotype was observed a handful of times. The V and J genes are TRBV4-1 and TRBJ2-1; D might be TRBD1 or TRBD2, each matching 6 bases. V shed 1 base and J shed 4 bases, with 17 bases lying between them. From germline, CDR1 is MGHRA and CDR2 YSYEKL. CDR3 length: 17 residues. The CDR3 protein is CASSQGVSGRGYNEQFF. The CDR3 nucleotides read TGCGCCAGCAGCCAAGGCGTTAGCGGAAGGGGGTACAATGAGCAGTTCTTC.

The chain links TRBV12-3 or TRBV12-4 to TRBJ2-5, with TRBD1 identical over 9 bases. The V gene end was trimmed by 4 bases and the J gene end by 1 base; junction bases not matched to a gene: 7. The CDR3 runs to 16 residues. CDR3 sequence: CASSSLRDRVQETQYF. For the CDR3, the DNA is TGTGCCAGCAGTTCCCTCCGGGACAGGGTCCAAGAGACCCAGTACTTC.

This clonotype was detected only a few times. V usage is TRBV5-1 and J usage is TRBJ2-6; D not resolved. V lost 3 bases, J lost 0 bases, and 4 bases lay in between. The CDR3 loop spans 14 amino acids. Germline values: CDR1 SGHRS, CDR2 YFSETQ. The CDR3 DNA is TGCGCCAGCAGCTACGACTCTGGGGCCAACGTCCTGACTTTC. Translated: CASSYDSGANVLTF.

This sequence joins TRBV29-1 and TRBJ1-1; D call uncertain. Germline CDR1 and CDR2: SQVTM and ANQGSEA. V was cut by 1 base and J by 3 bases, with 12 bases left in between. The CDR3 extends over 14 amino acids. The DNA for the CDR3 is TGCAGCGTTGAAGTCCCGGGGAGGTACACTGAAGCTTTCTTT. The encoded protein is CSVEVPGRYTEAFF.

This clonotype has more than one count but fewer than ten. The rearrangement joins TRBV12-3 or TRBV12-4 to TRBJ2-4; TRBD2 matches 9 bases. The length of the CDR3 is 15 residues. V lost 3 bases, J lost 6 bases, and 6 bases stayed unmatched. The CDR3 here is CASSLGLALGNIQYF. DNA of the CDR3: TGTGCCAGCAGTTTGGGACTAGCTCTGGGAAACATTCAGTACTTC.

In its sample, this clonotype was seen a few times. The CDR3 loop reads CSARDPAGVNNEQFF. DNA for the CDR3: TGCAGTGCTAGAGATCCGGCGGGAGTGAACAATGAGCAGTTCTTC. This sequence joins TRBV20-1 and TRBJ2-1; 7 positions match TRBD2. The CDR3 runs 15 residues. J was trimmed by 5 bases and V by 0 bases; bases with no gene match: 7. The germline CDR1 and CDR2 sequences are DFQATT and SNEGSKA (reference sequence).

This clonotype has a handful of counts. The chain uses TRBV4-1 and TRBJ2-2, with D possibly being TRBD2 (6 bases). This CDR3 contains 17 residues. Germline loops: CDR1 MGHRA, CDR2 YSYEKL. V lost 0 bases to trimming and J lost 2 bases, with 13 bases between them. DNA of the CDR3: TGCGCCAGCAGCCAAGAAGCGATGACTAGTAACACCGGGGAGCTGTTTTTT. Translating gives CASSQEAMTSNTGELFF.

Only a few counts were recorded for this clonotype. The chain links TRBV10-3 to TRBJ2-5; TRBD2 matches at 11 bases. In germline, CDR1 is ENHRY, CDR2 SYGVKD. The length of the CDR3 is 14 residues. J gave up 4 bases and V 6 bases, and 4 bases lay outside the gene matches. The CDR3 DNA reads as TGTGCCATCAGAGCCGGACTAGCGGGAGAGACCCAGTACTTC. Its protein product is CAIRAGLAGETQYF.

The chain employs TRBV4-2 and TRBJ2-5; the match to TRBD2 covers 8 bases. The CDR3 is 16 amino acids. Germline V gene data show CDR1 as LGHNA and CDR2 as YNFKEQ. V lost 0 bases to trimming and J lost 2 bases; unmatched junction nucleotides: 5. The CDR3 region has the DNA TGTGCCAGCAGCCAAGATGGGAGACTAGCGCAAGAGACCCAGTACTTC. Translating gives CASSQDGRLAQETQYF.

V is TRBV5-1 and J is TRBJ2-3; D is unclear. The germline V and J ends were trimmed by 2 bases and 0 bases, with 7 bases remaining between them. The CDR3 has 14 amino acids. Per the germline V gene, CDR1 is SGHRS and CDR2 is YFSETQ. The CDR3 DNA sequence: TGCGCCAGCAGCTTCACTACTAGCACAGATACGCAGTATTTT. Protein product: CASSFTTSTDTQYF.

This clonotype was seen a few times. This chain uses TRBV5-1 with TRBJ2-1; 8 nucleotides align to TRBD1. The CDR3 extends over 17 amino acids. CDR1 and CDR2 (germline): SGHRS, YFSETQ. With 1 base clipped from V and 4 bases from J, the junction kept 10 bases outside the gene matches. The DNA of the CDR3 is TGCGCCAGCAGCTTGAGGGTCGACAGGGGAAGGTACAATGAGCAGTTCTTC. Translated: CASSLRVDRGRYNEQFF. The complete variable domain, with remaining parts taken from reference TRBV5-1 and TRBJ2-1, reads KAGVTQTPRYLIKTRGQQVTLSCSPISGHRSVSWYQQTPGQGLQFLFEYFSETQRNKGNFPGRFSGRQFSNSRSEMNVSTLELGDSALYLCASSLRVDRGRYNEQFFGPGTRLTVL.

The chain couples TRBV29-1 to TRBJ2-7; D call uncertain. This CDR3 has 11 amino acids. The germline CDR1 and CDR2 sequences are SQVTM and ANQGSEA. V was shortened by 4 bases and J by 3 bases, with 7 bases between the two germline ends. The CDR3, as DNA: TGCAGCGTTGGTGTGCGCTACGAGCAGTACTTC. Translated: CSVGVRYEQYF.

This clonotype was detected only a few times. The CDR3 DNA sequence: TGCAGTGCTAGTGGTAGCGGCAGCTCCTACGAGCAGTACTTC. It specifies CSASGSGSSYEQYF. This chain joins TRBV20-1 and TRBJ2-7; D perhaps matches TRBD2 (6 bases). This CDR3 spans 14 amino acids. Trimming stripped 3 bases from V and 0 bases from J, with 12 bases between. Looked up from germline, CDR1 is DFQATT and CDR2 is SNEGSKA (reference sequence).

The CDR3 bases are TGTGCCAGCAGTCCCGGCGGCGAGCAGTTCTTC. Its translation: CASSPGGEQFF. The rearrangement links TRBV27 to TRBJ2-1; D is ambiguous. The germline gives CDR1 MNHEY, CDR2 SMNVEV (reference sequence). The germline V and J ends were trimmed by 5 bases and 10 bases, with 9 bases remaining between them. The length of the CDR3 is 11 residues.

This clonotype was seen more than once but under ten times. This chain links TRBV5-1 with TRBJ2-3; D may be TRBD1 or TRBD2 (5 bases each). The V end lost 5 bases, the J end lost 6 bases, and 16 bases lay between the germline ends. The CDR3 spans 14 residues. Germline lookup yields CDR1 SGHRS and CDR2 YFSETQ. The CDR3 sequence is CASRRDGSPDTQYF. The DNA of the CDR3 is TGCGCCAGCAGAAGGGACGGCTCCCCGGATACGCAGTATTTT. Together with reference TRBV5-1 and TRBJ2-3, the CDR3 gives the full variable domain: KAGVTQTPRYLIKTRGQQVTLSCSPISGHRSVSWYQQTPGQGLQFLFEYFSETQRNKGNFPGRFSGRQFSNSRSEMNVSTLELGDSALYLCASRRDGSPDTQYFGPGTRLTVL.

This chain connects TRBV20-1 to TRBJ1-5; D not resolved. Trimming removed 5 bases at V and 4 bases at J, with 9 bases between. CDR3 length: 12 amino acids. Germline CDR1 and CDR2: DFQATT and SNEGSKA (reference sequence). The CDR3 protein is CSARWGNQPQHF. For the CDR3, the DNA is TGCAGTGCTCGGTGGGGAAATCAGCCCCAGCATTTT.

This clonotype was seen more than once but under ten times. This chain joins TRBV5-1 and TRBJ2-3; D unclear. The V gene lost 0 bases and the J gene lost 3 bases, with 8 bases spanning the gap. Per the germline V gene, CDR1 is SGHRS and CDR2 is YFSETQ. The CDR3 extends over 14 amino acids. CDR3 sequence: CASSLVQRTDTQYF. The CDR3 nucleotides are TGCGCCAGCAGCTTGGTTCAGCGAACAGATACGCAGTATTTT.

The chain uses TRBV5-6 and TRBJ2-1; D is uncertain. The germline CDR1 and CDR2 sequences are SGHDT and YYEEEE. V shed 0 bases and J shed 1 base, with 14 bases lying between them. This CDR3 spans 17 amino acids. The CDR3 DNA reads TGTGCCAGCAGCTTGGCGGTTGGGGTGGGGTCCTACAATGAGCAGTTCTTC. Its translation: CASSLAVGVGSYNEQFF. The whole variable domain, filled in from reference TRBV5-6 and TRBJ2-1, reads DAGVTQSPTHLIKTRGQQVTLRCSPKSGHDTVSWYQQALGQGPQFIFQYYEEEERQRGNFPDRFSGHQFPNYSSELNVNALLLGDSALYLCASSLAVGVGSYNEQFFGPGTRLTVL.

The rearrangement joins TRBV6-1 to TRBJ2-1; TRBD2 matches 11 bases. Germline assignment: CDR1 MNHNS and CDR2 SASEGT. The trim removed 10 bases at V and 0 bases at J, leaving 8 bases unmatched. This CDR3 is 16 amino acids long. CDR3 sequence: CATGTSGVVSYNEQFF. The CDR3 nucleotides read TGTGCCACCGGGACTAGCGGAGTGGTCTCCTACAATGAGCAGTTCTTC.

V gene TRBV4-2 combines with J gene TRBJ2-7; 7 bases are shared with TRBD2. CDR1 and CDR2 from the germline V gene are LGHNA and YNFKEQ. The CDR3 is 17 amino acids. V shed 2 bases and J 4 bases; nucleotides not matched to a gene: 14. CDR3 nucleotides: TGTGCCAGCAGCCAAATATGGTCGGCGGGAGAGGGGTACGAGCAGTACTTC. It translates to CASSQIWSAGEGYEQYF.

The J gene is TRBJ2-1, the V gene TRBV5-4; 12 nucleotides line up with TRBD2. V lost 2 bases and J lost 1; bases outside the gene matches: 13. Germline V lookup: CDR1 SGHNT, CDR2 YYREEE (reference sequence). The CDR3 runs 20 residues. The chain's CDR3 is CASSFTGASGRASSYNEQFF. CDR3 DNA sequence: TGTGCCAGCAGCTTCACCGGGGCTAGCGGGAGGGCGAGTTCCTACAATGAGCAGTTCTTC.

This clonotype has just a few counts. V usage is TRBV27 and J usage is TRBJ2-2, with D uncertain. The CDR3 sequence is 15 residues long. V was pared by 5 bases and J by 3 bases, with 13 bases between. From germline, CDR1 is MNHEY and CDR2 SMNVEV (reference sequence). The CDR3 DNA sequence: TGTGCCAGCAGTACCCGACTCTTGGACACCGGGGAGCTGTTTTTT. Its protein is CASSTRLLDTGELFF.

The J gene is TRBJ1-5, the V gene TRBV12-3 or TRBV12-4; 9 nucleotides align to TRBD1. The junction had 7 bases not matched to a gene; V was cut back by 5 bases and J by 5 bases. CDR3 size: 15 residues. The CDR3 DNA is TGTGCCAGCAGTGGCGGACAGGGGATCCATCAGCCCCAGCATTTT. Amino acids: CASSGGQGIHQPQHF.

The chain combines TRBV20-1 with TRBJ2-5; perhaps D is TRBD1 or TRBD2 (5 bases each). Germline lookup yields CDR1 DFQATT and CDR2 SNEGSKA (reference sequence). This CDR3 contains 12 residues. This chain's CDR3 is CTALGEGETQYF. The CDR3 region has the DNA TGCACCGCATTGGGGGAAGGAGAGACCCAGTACTTC.

This chain links TRBV12-5 with TRBJ2-2; no reliable D call. The CDR3 extends over 15 amino acids. Germline V gene sequence: CDR1 LGHNT, CDR2 FRNRAP. V was shortened by 0 bases and J by 7 bases, with 12 bases between the two germline ends. The CDR3 protein is CASGLVASFVGELFF. CDR3 sequence (DNA): TGTGCTAGTGGTTTGGTGGCTAGTTTTGTCGGGGAGCTGTTTTTT.

This clonotype came up once. This chain connects TRBV20-1 to TRBJ2-3; TRBD2 aligns across 8 bases. V shed 3 bases, J shed 5 bases, and the junction held 13 bases outside the gene matches. The CDR3 totals 16 residues. CDR1 and CDR2 (germline): DFQATT, SNEGSKA (reference sequence). In DNA form, the CDR3 reads TGCAGTGCTAGCCGCGAGGGTAGCGGGACTGGAGATACGCAGTATTTT. This translates into CSASREGSGTGDTQYF.